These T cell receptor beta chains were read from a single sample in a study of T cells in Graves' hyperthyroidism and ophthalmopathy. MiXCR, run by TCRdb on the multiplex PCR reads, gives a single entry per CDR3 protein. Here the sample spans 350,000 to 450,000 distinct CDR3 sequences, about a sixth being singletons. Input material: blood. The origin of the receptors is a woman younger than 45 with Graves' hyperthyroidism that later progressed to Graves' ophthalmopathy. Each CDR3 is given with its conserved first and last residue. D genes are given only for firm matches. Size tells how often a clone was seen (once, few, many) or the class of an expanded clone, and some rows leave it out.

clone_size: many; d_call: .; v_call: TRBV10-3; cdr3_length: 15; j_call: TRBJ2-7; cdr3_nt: TGTGCCATCTCCGCGCCGGACAGACGATCCTACGAGCAGTACTTC; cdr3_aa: CAISAPDRRSYEQYF
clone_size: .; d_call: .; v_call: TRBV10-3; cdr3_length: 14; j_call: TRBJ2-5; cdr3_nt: TGTGCCATCACTGAAGAGACTAGTAAAGAGACCCAGTACTTC; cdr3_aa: CAITEETSKETQYF
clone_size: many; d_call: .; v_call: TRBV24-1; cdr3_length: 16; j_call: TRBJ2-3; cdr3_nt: TGTGCCACCAGTGACTCACCCCCTTTAGTGGAAGATACGCAGTATTTT; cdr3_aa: CATSDSPPLVEDTQYF
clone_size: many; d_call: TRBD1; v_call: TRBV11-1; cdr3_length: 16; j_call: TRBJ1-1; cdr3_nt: TGTGCCAGCAGCCAGTACAGGGGGCAAGGAAACACTGAAGCTTTCTTT; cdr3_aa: CASSQYRGQGNTEAFF
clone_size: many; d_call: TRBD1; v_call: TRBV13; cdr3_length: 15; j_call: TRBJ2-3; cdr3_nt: TGTGCCAGCAGCTCGGGACAGGGAACTCTTGTTACGCAGTATTTT; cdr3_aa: CASSSGQGTLVTQYF
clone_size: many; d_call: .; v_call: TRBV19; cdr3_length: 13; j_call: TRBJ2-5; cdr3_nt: TGTGCCAGTAGTATCGGCGGGGAAGAGACCCAGTACTTC; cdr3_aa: CASSIGGEETQYF
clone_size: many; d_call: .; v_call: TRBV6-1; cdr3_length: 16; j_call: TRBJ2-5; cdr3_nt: TGTGCCAGCAGTGCAGGGTACTTCCGGGAGCAAGAGACCCAGTACTTC; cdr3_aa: CASSAGYFREQETQYF
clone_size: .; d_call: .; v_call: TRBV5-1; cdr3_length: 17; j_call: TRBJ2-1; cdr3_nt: TGCGCCAGCAGCCCTGGGGGGTTGCGAACCTCCTACAATGAGCAGTTCTTC; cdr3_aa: CASSPGGLRTSYNEQFF
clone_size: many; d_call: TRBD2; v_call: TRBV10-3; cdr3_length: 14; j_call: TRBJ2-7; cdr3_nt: TGTGCCATCAGTGAAGCGGGACTACTCTACGAGCAGTACTTC; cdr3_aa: CAISEAGLLYEQYF
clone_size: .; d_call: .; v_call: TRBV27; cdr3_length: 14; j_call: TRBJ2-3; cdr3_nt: TGTGCCAGCAGTTCACCAAGAAGGACAGATACGCAGTATTTT; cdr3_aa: CASSSPRRTDTQYF
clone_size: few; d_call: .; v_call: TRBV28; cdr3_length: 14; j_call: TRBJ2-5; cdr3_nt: TGTGCCAGCAGTTTATCCCAGGGCCCAGAGACCCAGTACTTC; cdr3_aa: CASSLSQGPETQYF
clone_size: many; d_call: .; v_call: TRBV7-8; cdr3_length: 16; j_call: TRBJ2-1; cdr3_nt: TGTGCCAGCAGCTTAGTGGGACAAGAAATTTACAATGAGCAGTTCTTC; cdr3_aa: CASSLVGQEIYNEQFF
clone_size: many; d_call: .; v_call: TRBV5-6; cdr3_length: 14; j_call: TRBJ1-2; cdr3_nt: TGTGCCAGCAGCCGACCGGCAGGGATGCTTGGCTACACCTTC; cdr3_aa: CASSRPAGMLGYTF
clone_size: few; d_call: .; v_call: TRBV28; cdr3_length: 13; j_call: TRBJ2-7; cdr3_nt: TGTGCCAGCAGTTTGGGGGCAGGCCTGGAGCAGTACTTC; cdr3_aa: CASSLGAGLEQYF
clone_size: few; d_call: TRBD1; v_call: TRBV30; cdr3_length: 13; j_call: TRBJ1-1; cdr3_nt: TGTGCCTGGGACAGGGGAAAGAACACTGAAGCTTTCTTT; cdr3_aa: CAWDRGKNTEAFF
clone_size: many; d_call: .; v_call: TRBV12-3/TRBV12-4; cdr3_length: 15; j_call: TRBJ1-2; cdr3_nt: TGTGCCAGCAGTTTAGCCCTTCTCGTGAACTATGGCTACACCTTC; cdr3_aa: CASSLALLVNYGYTF
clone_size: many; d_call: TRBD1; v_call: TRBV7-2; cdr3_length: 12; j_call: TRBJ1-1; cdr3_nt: TGTGCCAGCCGACAGGGGTCAAGTGAAGCTTTCTTT; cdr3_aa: CASRQGSSEAFF
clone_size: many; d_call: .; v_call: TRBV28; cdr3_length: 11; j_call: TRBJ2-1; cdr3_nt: TGTGCCGTTCACGAGAACAATGAGCAGTTCTTC; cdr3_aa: CAVHENNEQFF
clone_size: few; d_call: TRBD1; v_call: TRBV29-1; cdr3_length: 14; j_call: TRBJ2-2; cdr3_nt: TGCAGCGTATGGGACAGGGGGCACGGTGGGGAGCTGTTTTTT; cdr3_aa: CSVWDRGHGGELFF
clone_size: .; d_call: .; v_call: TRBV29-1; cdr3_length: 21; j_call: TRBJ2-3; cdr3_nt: TGCAGCGTTGAACGATCAGGCGAATCGCCGGACTCTTTCAGTCTCACAGATACGCAGTATTTT; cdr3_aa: CSVERSGESPDSFSLTDTQYF
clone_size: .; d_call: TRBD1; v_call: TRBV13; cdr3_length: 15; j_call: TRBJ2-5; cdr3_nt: TGTGCCAGCAGCGCGGGACAGGGGGCCTTCAAGACCCAGTACTTC; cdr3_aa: CASSAGQGAFKTQYF
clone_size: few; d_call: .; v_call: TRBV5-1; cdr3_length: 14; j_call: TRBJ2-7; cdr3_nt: TGCGCCAGCAGCGTGGGCCCGGGAACCTACGAGCAGTACTTC; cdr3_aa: CASSVGPGTYEQYF
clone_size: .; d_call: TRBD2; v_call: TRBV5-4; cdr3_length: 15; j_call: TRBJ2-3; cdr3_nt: TGTGCCAGCAGCCGGGGACTAGCGGGGACTGACACGCAGTATTTT; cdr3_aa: CASSRGLAGTDTQYF
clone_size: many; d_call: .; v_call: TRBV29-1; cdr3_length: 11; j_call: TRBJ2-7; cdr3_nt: TGCAGCGTTGATTTGGGGGCGCTGCAGTACTTC; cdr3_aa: CSVDLGALQYF
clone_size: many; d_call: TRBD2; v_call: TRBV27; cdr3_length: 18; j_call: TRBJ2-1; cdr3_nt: TGTGCCAGCAGTCAACATGGGACTAGCGGGGGGGTTTACAATGAGCAGTTCTTC; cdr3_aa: CASSQHGTSGGVYNEQFF
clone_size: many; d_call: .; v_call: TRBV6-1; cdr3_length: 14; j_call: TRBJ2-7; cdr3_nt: TGTGCCAGCAGTTACAGGAGCCCCTCCTACGAGCAGTACTTC; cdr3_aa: CASSYRSPSYEQYF
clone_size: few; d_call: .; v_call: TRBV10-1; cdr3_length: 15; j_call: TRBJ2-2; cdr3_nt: TGCGCCAGCAGTGAGTCCCTAGCCCCGGGTCGGGAGCTGTTTTTT; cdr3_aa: CASSESLAPGRELFF
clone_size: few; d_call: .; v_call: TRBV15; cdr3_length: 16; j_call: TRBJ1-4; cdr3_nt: TGTGCCACCAGCAGAGGGGGCCGGGGGGGCCGGTATGGCCTGTTTTTT; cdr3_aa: CATSRGGRGGRYGLFF
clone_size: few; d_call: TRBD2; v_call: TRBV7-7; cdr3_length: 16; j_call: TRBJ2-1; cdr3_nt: TGTGCTAGCAGCCCACTAGCGGGAGGCGCCTCTAATGAGCAGTTCTTC; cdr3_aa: CASSPLAGGASNEQFF
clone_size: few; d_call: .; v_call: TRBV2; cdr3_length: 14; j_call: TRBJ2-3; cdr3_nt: TGTGCCAGCACCCCCAGAGAGAGCACAGATACGCAGTATTTT; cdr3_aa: CASTPRESTDTQYF
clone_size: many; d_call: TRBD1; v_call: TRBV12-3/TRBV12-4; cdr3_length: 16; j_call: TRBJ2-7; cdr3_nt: TGTGCCAGCAGTTTAGGGGGACAGGGGGCTGGGTACGAGCAGTACTTC; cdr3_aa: CASSLGGQGAGYEQYF
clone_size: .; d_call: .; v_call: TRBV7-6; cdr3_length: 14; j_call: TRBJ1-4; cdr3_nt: TGTGCCAGCAGCCTAACAGCGATTACTGAAAAACTGTTTTTT; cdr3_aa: CASSLTAITEKLFF
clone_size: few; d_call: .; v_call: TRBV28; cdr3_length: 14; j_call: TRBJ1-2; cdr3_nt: TGTGCCAGCAGTTTAAGGGCGACCAACTATGGCTACACCTTC; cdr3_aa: CASSLRATNYGYTF
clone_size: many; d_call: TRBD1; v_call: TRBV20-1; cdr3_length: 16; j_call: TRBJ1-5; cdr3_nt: TGCAGTGCTAGACGTCCCGGGACAGGGTTCGGTCAGCCCCAGCATTTT; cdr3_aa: CSARRPGTGFGQPQHF
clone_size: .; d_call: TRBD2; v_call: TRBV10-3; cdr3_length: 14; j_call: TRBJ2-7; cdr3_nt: TGTGCCATCAGTGAGTGGTCCCTAGCGGACGAGCAGTACTTC; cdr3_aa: CAISEWSLADEQYF
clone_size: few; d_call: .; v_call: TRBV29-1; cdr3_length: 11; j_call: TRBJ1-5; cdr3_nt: TGCAGCGCGGGAGATGGGCGGCCCCAGCATTTT; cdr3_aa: CSAGDGRPQHF
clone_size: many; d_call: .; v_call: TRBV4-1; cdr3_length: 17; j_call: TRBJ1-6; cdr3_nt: TGCGCCAGCAGCCAAGTTCTTAGGAGCTGGGCCAATTCACCCCTCCACTTT; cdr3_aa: CASSQVLRSWANSPLHF
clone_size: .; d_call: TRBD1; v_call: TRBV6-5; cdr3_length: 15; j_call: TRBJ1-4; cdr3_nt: TGTGCCAGCAGTTCTACCGGGACAGGGGGTGAAAAACTGTTTTTT; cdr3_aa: CASSSTGTGGEKLFF
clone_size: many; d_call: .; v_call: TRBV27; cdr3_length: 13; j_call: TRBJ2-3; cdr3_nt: TGTGCCAGCAGTTCAAAGAGGGTCTATACGCAGTATTTT; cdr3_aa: CASSSKRVYTQYF
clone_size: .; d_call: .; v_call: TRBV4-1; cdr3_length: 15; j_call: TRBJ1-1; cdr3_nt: TGCGCCAGCAGCCAAGTTGGGGGTGCGAACACTGAAGCTTTCTTT; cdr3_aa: CASSQVGGANTEAFF
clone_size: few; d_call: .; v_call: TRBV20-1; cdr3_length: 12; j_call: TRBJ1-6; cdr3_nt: TGCAGTGCTAGAGAGCCCAATTCACCCCTCCACTTT; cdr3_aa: CSAREPNSPLHF
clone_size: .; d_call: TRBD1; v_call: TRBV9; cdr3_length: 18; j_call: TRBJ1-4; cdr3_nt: TGTGCCAGCAGCCCTCATACAGGGGGCCTTGGAGATGATGAAAAACTGTTTTTT; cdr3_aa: CASSPHTGGLGDDEKLFF
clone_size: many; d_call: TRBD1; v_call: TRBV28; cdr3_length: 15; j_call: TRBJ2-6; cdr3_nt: TGTGCCAGCAGTAACAGGGGCTCTGGGGCCAACGTCCTGACTTTC; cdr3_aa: CASSNRGSGANVLTF
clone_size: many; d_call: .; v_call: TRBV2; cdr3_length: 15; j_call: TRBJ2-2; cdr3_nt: TGTGCCAGCAGTGTGCACAGGAGGGTTGGCGGGGAGCTGTTTTTT; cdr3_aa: CASSVHRRVGGELFF
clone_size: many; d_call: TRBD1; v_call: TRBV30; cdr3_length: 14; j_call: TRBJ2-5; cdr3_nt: TGTGCCTGGAACCCCCAGGACAGGCAAGAGACCCAGTACTTC; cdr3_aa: CAWNPQDRQETQYF
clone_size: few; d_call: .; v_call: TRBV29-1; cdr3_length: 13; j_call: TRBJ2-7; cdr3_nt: TGCAGCGTTGAAATGGCGGAGCAGTACGAGCAGTACTTC; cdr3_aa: CSVEMAEQYEQYF
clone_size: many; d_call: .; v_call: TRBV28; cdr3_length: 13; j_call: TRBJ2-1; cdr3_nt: TGTGCCAGCCGCGGGGGCGGGGGCAATGAGCAGTTCTTC; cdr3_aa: CASRGGGGNEQFF
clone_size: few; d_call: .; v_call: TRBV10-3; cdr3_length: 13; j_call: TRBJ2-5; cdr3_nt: TGTGCCATCACGGGGGATTTACAAGAGACCCAGTACTTC; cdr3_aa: CAITGDLQETQYF
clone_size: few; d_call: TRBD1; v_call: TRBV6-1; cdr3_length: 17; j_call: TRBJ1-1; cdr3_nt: TGTGCCAGCAGTTCCATACGCTACAGGGGAGTGAACACTGAAGCTTTCTTT; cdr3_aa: CASSSIRYRGVNTEAFF
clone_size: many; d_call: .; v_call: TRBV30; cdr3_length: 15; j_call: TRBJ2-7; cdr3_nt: TGTGCCTGGATGCTGTTCGGGAGTACTACCTACGAGCAGTACTTC; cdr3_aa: CAWMLFGSTTYEQYF
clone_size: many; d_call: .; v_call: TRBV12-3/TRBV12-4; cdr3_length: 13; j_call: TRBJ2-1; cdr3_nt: TGTGCCAGCAGTTTATCCCCCCTAGGAGAGCAGTTCTTC; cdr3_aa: CASSLSPLGEQFF
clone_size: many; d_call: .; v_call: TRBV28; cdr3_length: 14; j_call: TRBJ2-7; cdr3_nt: TGTGCCAGCAGTCGACCGAGCTTAGCCTACGAGCAGTACTTC; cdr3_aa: CASSRPSLAYEQYF
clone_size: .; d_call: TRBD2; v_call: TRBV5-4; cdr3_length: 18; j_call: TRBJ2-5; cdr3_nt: TGTGCCAGCAGCTTGTGGCCTAGCGGGAGGGCCGGTAGGGAGACCCAGTACTTC; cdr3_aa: CASSLWPSGRAGRETQYF